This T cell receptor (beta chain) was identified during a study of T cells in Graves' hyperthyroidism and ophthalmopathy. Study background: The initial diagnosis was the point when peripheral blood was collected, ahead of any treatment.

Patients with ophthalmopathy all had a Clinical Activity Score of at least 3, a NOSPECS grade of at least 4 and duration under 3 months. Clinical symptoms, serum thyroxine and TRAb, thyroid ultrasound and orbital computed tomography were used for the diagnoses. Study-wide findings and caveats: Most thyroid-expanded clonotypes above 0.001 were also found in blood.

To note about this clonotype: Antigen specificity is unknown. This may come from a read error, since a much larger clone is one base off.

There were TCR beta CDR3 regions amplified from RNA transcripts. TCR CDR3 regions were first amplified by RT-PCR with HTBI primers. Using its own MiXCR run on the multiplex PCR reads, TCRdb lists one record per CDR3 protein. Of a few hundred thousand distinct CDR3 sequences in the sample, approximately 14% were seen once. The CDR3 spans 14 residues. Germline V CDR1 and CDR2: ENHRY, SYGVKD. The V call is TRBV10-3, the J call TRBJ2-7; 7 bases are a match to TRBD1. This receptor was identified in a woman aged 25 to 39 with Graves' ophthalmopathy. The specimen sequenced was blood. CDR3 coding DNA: TGTGCCACACAGAACCGGGACAGCACCTACGAGCGGTACTTC. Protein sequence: CATQNRDSTYERYF.